The rows below give T cell receptor beta chains drawn from one sample of a study of blood T cell repertoires in COVID-19. Profiling relied on immunoSEQ multiplex PCR, and the TCRdb table lists in-frame clones only, not all of them. The table lists about 260,000 clones, 87% of them singletons. Sequenced input: peripheral blood. These receptors were collected from a woman aged 40 to 50 who had recovered from COVID-19. Both conserved end residues are part of each CDR3. D genes are given only for firm matches. Size values are once, few and many counts, or a class for expanded clones, and some rows have none.

15	TRBV7-9	-	TRBJ2-2	TRBD2	CASRRGSHRAGELFF	TGTGCCAGCAGACGCGGGAGTCATCGGGCCGGGGAGCTGTTTTTT
16	TRBV7-9	-	TRBJ1-5	TRBD1	CASSLGTGPSNQPQHF	TGTGCCAGCAGCTTAGGGACAGGACCTAGCAATCAGCCCCAGCATTTT
16	TRBV9	-	TRBJ2-3	TRBD2	CASSDGLAGPRDTQYF	TGTGCCAGCAGCGATGGACTAGCGGGGCCTAGAGATACGCAGTATTTT
18	TRBV19	few	TRBJ1-2	-	CASSIAFTERLGGYGYTF	TGTGCCAGTAGTATAGCCTTCACGGAGCGACTGGGGGGCTATGGCTACACCTTC
12	TRBV18	-	TRBJ1-4	-	CASSPPGEKLFF	TGTGCCAGCTCACCACCTGGCGAAAAACTGTTTTTT
13	TRBV2	-	TRBJ1-5	-	CASTGGGNQPQHF	TGTGCCAGCACCGGCGGGGGCAATCAGCCCCAGCATTTT
13	TRBV4-2	-	TRBJ2-1	-	CASSQERGTVRFF	TGTGCCAGCAGCCAAGAGCGAGGTACGGTCCGGTTCTTC
16	TRBV11-3	-	TRBJ2-5	TRBD2	CASSLAYGEGQETQYF	TGTGCCAGCAGCTTGGCCTACGGGGAGGGCCAAGAGACCCAGTACTTC
17	TRBV19	once	TRBJ2-7	-	CASSTSRDRDTSYEQYF	TGTGCCAGTAGTACCTCACGCGACCGGGACACTTCCTACGAGCAGTACTTC
15	TRBV19	-	TRBJ1-2	-	CASSIKQGGHYGYTF	TGTGCCAGTAGTATAAAACAGGGCGGGCACTATGGCTACACCTTC
13	TRBV30	-	TRBJ1-1	-	CAWSVGGNTEAFF	TGTGCCTGGAGTGTTGGAGGGAACACTGAAGCTTTCTTT
14	TRBV3-1/TRBV3-2	-	TRBJ1-1	-	CASSRRESNTEAFF	TGTGCCAGCAGCCGACGGGAATCGAACACTGAAGCTTTCTTT
17	TRBV4-3	-	TRBJ2-1	TRBD2	CASSQDLWRGGYNEQFF	TGCGCCAGCAGCCAAGATCTGTGGCGGGGGGGTTACAATGAGCAGTTCTTC
16	TRBV2	-	TRBJ1-4	-	CASILRSGGSNEKLFF	TGTGCCAGCATTCTCCGATCGGGGGGCTCTAATGAAAAACTGTTTTTT
13	TRBV18	-	TRBJ1-2	TRBD1	CASSPDREGGYTF	TGTGCCAGCTCACCGGACAGGGAAGGTGGCTACACCTTC
16	TRBV18	-	TRBJ1-5	TRBD1	CASSPAGQGGNQPQHF	TGTGCCAGCTCACCAGCGGGACAGGGTGGCAATCAGCCCCAGCATTTT
14	TRBV6-1	few	TRBJ1-4	-	CASREGQANEKLFF	TGTGCCAGCAGGGAAGGACAAGCTAATGAAAAACTGTTTTTT
15	TRBV4-2	-	TRBJ2-1	-	CASSQDWGRVGEQFF	TGTGCCAGCAGCCAAGATTGGGGCAGGGTGGGTGAGCAGTTCTTC